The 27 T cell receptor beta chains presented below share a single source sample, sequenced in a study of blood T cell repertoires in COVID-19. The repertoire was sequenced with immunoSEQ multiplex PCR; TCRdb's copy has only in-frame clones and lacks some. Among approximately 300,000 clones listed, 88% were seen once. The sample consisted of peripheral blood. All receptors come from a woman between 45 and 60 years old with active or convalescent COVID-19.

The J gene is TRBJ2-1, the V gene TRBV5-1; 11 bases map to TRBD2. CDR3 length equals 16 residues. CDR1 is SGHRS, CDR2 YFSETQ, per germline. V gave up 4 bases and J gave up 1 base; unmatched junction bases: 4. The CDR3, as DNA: TGCGCCAGCAGCCGGGGACTAGCGGTATCCTACAATGAGCAGTTCTTC. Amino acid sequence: CASSRGLAVSYNEQFF. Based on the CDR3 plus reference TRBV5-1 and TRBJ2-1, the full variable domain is KAGVTQTPRYLIKTRGQQVTLSCSPISGHRSVSWYQQTPGQGLQFLFEYFSETQRNKGNFPGRFSGRQFSNSRSEMNVSTLELGDSALYLCASSRGLAVSYNEQFFGPGTRLTVL.

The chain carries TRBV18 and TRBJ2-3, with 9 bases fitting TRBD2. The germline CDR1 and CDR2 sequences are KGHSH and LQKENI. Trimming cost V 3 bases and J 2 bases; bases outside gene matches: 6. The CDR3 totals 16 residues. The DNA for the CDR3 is TGTGCCAGCTCACCCCTAGCGGGAACCAACACAGATACGCAGTATTTT. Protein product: CASSPLAGTNTDTQYF.

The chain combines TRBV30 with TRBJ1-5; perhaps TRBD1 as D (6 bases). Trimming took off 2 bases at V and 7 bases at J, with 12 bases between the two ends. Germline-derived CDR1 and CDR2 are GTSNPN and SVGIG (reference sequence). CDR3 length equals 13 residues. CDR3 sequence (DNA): TGTGCCTGGAGTTATTCAGGGGAACAGCCCCAGCATTTT. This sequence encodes CAWSYSGEQPQHF.

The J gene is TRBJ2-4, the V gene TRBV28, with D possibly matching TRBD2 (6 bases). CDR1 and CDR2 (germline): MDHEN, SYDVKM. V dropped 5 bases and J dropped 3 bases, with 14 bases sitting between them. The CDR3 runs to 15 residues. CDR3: CASSLGAGIKNIQYF. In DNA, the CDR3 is TGTGCCAGCAGTCTCGGGGCGGGAATCAAAAACATTCAGTACTTC.

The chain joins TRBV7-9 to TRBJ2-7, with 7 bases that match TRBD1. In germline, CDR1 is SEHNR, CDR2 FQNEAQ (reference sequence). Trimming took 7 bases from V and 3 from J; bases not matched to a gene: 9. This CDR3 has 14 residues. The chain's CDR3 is CASTKMTGLYEQYF. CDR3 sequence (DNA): TGTGCCAGCACCAAAATGACAGGGCTCTACGAGCAGTACTTC.

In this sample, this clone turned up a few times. The CDR3 DNA reads as TGTGCCAGCACCGACCCGCGGAGAGTGCCCCAGGGTGAGCAGTTCTTC. Translation: CASTDPRRVPQGEQFF. The V and J genes are TRBV7-6 and TRBJ2-1; possible D gene TRBD1, 5 bases. Trimming left V 7 bases short and J 9 bases short, with 25 bases between. Germline V gene sequence: CDR1 SGHVS, CDR2 FNYEAQ. The CDR3 loop spans 16 amino acids.

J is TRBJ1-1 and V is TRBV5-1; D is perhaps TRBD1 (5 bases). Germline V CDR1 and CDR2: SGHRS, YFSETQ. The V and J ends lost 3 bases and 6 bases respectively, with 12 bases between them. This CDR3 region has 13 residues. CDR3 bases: TGCGCCAGCAGCTCGGGGGGAATCGCTGAAGCTTTCTTT. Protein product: CASSSGGIAEAFF.

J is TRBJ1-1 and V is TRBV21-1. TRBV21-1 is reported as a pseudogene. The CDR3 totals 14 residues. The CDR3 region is CASTIQGEATEAFF. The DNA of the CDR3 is TGTGCCAGCACTATCCAAGGGGAGGCCACTGAAGCTTTCTTT.

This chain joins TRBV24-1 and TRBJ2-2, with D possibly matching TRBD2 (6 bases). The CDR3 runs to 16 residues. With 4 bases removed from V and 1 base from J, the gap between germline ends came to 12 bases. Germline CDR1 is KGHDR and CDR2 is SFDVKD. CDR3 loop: CATSDRLEMNTGELFF. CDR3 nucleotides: TGTGCCACCAGTGACAGACTAGAGATGAACACCGGGGAGCTGTTTTTT.

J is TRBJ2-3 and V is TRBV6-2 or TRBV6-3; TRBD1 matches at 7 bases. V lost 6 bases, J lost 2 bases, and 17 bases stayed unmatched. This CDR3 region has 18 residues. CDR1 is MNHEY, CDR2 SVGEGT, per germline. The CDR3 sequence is CASSRDRVARQPTDTQYF. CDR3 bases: TGTGCCAGCAGCCGCGACAGGGTGGCCCGGCAGCCCACAGATACGCAGTATTTT.

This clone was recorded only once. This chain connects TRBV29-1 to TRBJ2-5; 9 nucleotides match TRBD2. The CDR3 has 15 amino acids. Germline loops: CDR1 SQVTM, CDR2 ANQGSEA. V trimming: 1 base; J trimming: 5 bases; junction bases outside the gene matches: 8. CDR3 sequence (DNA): TGCAGCGTTGAAGTTGGATCGGCGGGAGGGGAGACCCAGTACTTC. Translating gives CSVEVGSAGGETQYF.

In DNA, the CDR3 is TGTGCCAGCACGGTGGACAGGAACACTGAAGCTTTCTTT. It specifies CASTVDRNTEAFF. This rearrangement joins TRBV6-5 to TRBJ1-1; possible D gene TRBD1, 6 bases. The CDR3 has 13 amino acids. Germline values: CDR1 MNHEY, CDR2 SVGAGI. The V and J ends lost 7 bases and 1 base respectively, with 10 bases between them.

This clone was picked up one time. The CDR3 here is CASSLTGGPRGYTF. In DNA form, the CDR3 reads TGTGCCAGCAGCCTCACGGGGGGGCCCAGAGGCTACACCTTC. The V call is TRBV9, the J call TRBJ1-2; a possible D gene is TRBD1 (6 bases). The CDR3 runs to 14 residues. Trimming removed 4 bases at V and 8 bases at J, with 18 bases between. The V gene's germline CDR1 is SGDLS and CDR2 YYNGEE.

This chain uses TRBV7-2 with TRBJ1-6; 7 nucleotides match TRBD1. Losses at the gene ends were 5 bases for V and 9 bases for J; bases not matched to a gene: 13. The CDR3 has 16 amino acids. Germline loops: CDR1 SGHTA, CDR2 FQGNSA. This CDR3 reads CASSLRGQGGGSPLHF. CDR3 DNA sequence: TGTGCCAGCAGCCTTAGGGGGCAGGGTGGGGGTTCACCCCTCCACTTT.

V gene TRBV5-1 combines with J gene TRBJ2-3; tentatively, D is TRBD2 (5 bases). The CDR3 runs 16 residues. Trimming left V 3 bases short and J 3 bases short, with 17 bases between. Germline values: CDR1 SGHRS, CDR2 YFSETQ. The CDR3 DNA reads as TGCGCCAGCAGCTCTCGGGCTAGCCCAGTAACAGATACGCAGTATTTT. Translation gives CASSSRASPVTDTQYF.

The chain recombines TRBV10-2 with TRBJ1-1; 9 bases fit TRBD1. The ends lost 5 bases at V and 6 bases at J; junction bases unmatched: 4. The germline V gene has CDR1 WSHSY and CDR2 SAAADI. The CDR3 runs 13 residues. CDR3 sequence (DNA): TGCGCCAGCAGTCCGGGACAGGGTGCTGAAGCTTTCTTT. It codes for CASSPGQGAEAFF.

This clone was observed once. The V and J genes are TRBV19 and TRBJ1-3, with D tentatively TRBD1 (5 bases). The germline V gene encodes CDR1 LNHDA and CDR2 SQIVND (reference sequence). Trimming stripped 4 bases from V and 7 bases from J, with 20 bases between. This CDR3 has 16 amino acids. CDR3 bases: TGTGCCAGTAGTAAAGCGCAGGGTATCGGGCGGAACACCATATATTTT. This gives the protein CASSKAQGIGRNTIYF.

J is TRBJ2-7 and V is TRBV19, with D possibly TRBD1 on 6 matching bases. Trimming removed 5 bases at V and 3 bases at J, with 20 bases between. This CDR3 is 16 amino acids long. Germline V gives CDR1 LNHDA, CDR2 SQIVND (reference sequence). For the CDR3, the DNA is TGTGCCAGTAGTTATACAGGGTGGTCCCCATACTACGAGCAGTACTTC. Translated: CASSYTGWSPYYEQYF.

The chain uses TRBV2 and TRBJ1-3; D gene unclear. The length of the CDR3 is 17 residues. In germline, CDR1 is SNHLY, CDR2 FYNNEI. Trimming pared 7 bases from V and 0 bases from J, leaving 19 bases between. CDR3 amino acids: CASTTPSLRPSGNTIYF. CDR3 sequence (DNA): TGTGCCAGCACCACACCAAGTTTACGCCCCTCTGGAAACACCATATATTTT.

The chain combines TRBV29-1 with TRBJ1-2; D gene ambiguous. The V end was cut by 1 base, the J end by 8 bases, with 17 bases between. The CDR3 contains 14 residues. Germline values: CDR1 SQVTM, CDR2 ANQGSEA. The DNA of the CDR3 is TGCAGCGTTGAAGTGAAAAGGGAGTTCTGGGGCTACACCTTC. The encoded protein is CSVEVKREFWGYTF.

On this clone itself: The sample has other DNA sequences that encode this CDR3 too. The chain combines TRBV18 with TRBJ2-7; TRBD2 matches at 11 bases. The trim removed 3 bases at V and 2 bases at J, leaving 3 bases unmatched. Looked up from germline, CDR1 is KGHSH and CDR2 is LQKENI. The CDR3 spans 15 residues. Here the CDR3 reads CASSPGLAGTYEQYF. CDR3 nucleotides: TGTGCCAGCTCACCCGGACTAGCGGGCACCTACGAGCAGTACTTC.

This CDR3 reads CATFDSDGYTF. The CDR3 nucleotides read TGCGCCACGTTTGACAGTGATGGCTACACCTTC. The chain couples TRBV5-1 to TRBJ1-2; TRBD1 might be the D (5 bases). Germline V gene lookup returns CDR1 SGHRS and CDR2 YFSETQ. V gave up 9 bases and J gave up 6 bases, with 12 bases separating them. The CDR3 covers 11 residues.

For the CDR3, the DNA is TGTGCCAGCAGCCCCCGCTGGGGGGACAGGACCTATGAAAAACTGTTTTTT. Amino acid sequence: CASSPRWGDRTYEKLFF. The chain employs TRBV13 and TRBJ1-4, with 8 bases that match TRBD1. The length of the CDR3 is 17 residues. The V gene's germline CDR1 is PRHDT and CDR2 FYEKMQ (reference sequence). Trimming took 5 bases from V and 6 from J; bases not matched to a gene: 14.

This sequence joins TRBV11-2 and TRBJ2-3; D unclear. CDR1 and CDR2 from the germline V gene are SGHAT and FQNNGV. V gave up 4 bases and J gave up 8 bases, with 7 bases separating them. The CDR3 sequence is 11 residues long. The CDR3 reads CASSSPRTQYF. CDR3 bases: TGTGCCAGCAGCTCCCCCCGTACGCAGTATTTT. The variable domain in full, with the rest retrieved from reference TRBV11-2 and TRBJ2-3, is EAGVAQSPRYKIIEKRQSVAFWCNPISGHATLYWYQQILGQGPKLLIQFQNNGVVDDSQLPKDRFSAERLKGVDSTLKIQPAKLEDSAVYLCASSSPRTQYFGPGTRLTVL.

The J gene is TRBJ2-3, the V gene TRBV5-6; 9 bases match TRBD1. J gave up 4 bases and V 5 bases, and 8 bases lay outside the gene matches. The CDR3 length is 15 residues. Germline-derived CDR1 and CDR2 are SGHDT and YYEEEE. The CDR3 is CASRRRDRVADTQYF. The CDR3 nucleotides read TGTGCCAGCAGAAGGAGGGACAGGGTTGCAGATACGCAGTATTTT.

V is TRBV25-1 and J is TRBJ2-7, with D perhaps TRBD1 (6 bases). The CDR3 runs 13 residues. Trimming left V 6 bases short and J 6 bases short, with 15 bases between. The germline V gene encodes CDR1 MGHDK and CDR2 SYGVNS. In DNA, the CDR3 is TGTGCCAGCAGACACAGGGTAGGAAGCGAGCAGTACTTC. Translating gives CASRHRVGSEQYF.

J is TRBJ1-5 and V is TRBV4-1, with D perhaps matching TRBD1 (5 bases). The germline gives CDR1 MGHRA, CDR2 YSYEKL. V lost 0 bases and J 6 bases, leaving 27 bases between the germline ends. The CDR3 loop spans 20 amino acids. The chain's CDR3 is CASSQDQAGHGGLITQPQHF. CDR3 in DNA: TGCGCCAGCAGCCAAGATCAGGCAGGGCACGGGGGACTCATTACTCAGCCCCAGCATTTT.